The 18 T cell receptor beta chains presented below share a single source sample, sequenced in a study of CD8+ T cells in alopecia areata. Following RNA extraction, reverse transcription yielded cDNA that acted as the sequencing template. Profiled with immunoSEQ multiplex PCR; TCRdb holds only in-frame clones, not every one. This sample has around 100,000 clones, with less than 75% found just once. Sample treatment: oral pan-JAK inhibitor, 5-10 mg twice daily. Sequenced material: CD8+ T cells sorted from blood, taken at week 24, from a patient treated with tofacitinib. The receptors derive from a human donor with alopecia areata.

This chain joins TRBV10-3 and TRBJ1-2; D possibly corresponds to TRBD1 (6 bases). The CDR3 extends over 14 amino acids. The V end lost 0 bases, the J end lost 4 bases, and 9 bases lay between the germline ends. Looked up from germline, CDR1 is ENHRY and CDR2 is SYGVKD. This CDR3 is CAISESRGTYGYTF. In nucleotides, the CDR3 is TGTGCCATCAGTGAGTCCAGGGGTACCTATGGCTACACCTTC.

The rearrangement links TRBV6-1 to TRBJ1-1; TRBD1 matches at 8 bases. V lost 2 bases, J lost 2 bases, and 10 bases stayed unmatched. Germline assignment: CDR1 MNHNS and CDR2 SASEGT. The CDR3 is 17 residues long. The CDR3 nucleotides are TGTGCCAGCAGTGAAACTTGGATGACAGGGGAAAACACTGAAGCTTTCTTT. The encoded protein is CASSETWMTGENTEAFF.

V usage is TRBV6-6 and J usage is TRBJ1-2; TRBD1 aligns across 7 bases. The CDR3 sequence is 16 residues long. Trimming took 4 bases from V and 2 from J; bases not matched to a gene: 10. Germline-derived CDR1 and CDR2 are MNHNY and SVGAGI (reference sequence). This chain's CDR3 is CASSFVRRDSNYGYTF. DNA for the CDR3: TGTGCCAGCAGTTTCGTACGCCGGGACAGCAACTATGGCTACACCTTC.

The J gene is TRBJ2-7, the V gene TRBV11-2; 8 nucleotides agree with TRBD1. The CDR3 sequence is 15 residues long. Germline V gives CDR1 SGHAT, CDR2 FQNNGV. J lost 3 bases, V lost 5 bases, and 9 bases had no gene match. In DNA form, the CDR3 reads TGTGCCAGCAGCGCAAAACCGGACAGGGACTACGAGCAGTACTTC. Translated, it gives CASSAKPDRDYEQYF.

The gene calls are TRBV7-9 and TRBJ2-1, with TRBD1 matching 7 bases. The CDR3 loop spans 15 amino acids. Trimming at V came to 2 bases and at J to 4 bases, leaving 5 bases not matched to a gene. Per germline, CDR1 SEHNR and CDR2 FQNEAQ (reference sequence). CDR3 loop: CASSLSTGEYNEQFF. Written as DNA, the CDR3 is TGTGCCAGCAGCTTATCAACAGGGGAGTACAATGAGCAGTTCTTC.

A few counts support this clone. This chain connects TRBV27 to TRBJ1-5; D is undetermined. Per the germline V gene, CDR1 is MNHEY and CDR2 is SMNVEV (reference sequence). This CDR3 has 14 amino acids. V was clipped by 5 bases and J by 1 base, with 9 bases between them. CDR3 protein: CASSVGGSNQPQHF. CDR3 nucleotides: TGTGCCAGCAGTGTTGGAGGGAGCAATCAGCCCCAGCATTTT.

The V and J genes are TRBV11-2 and TRBJ1-5; perhaps TRBD1 as D (6 bases). The V gene lost 4 bases and the J gene lost 0 bases, with 10 bases spanning the gap. Per germline, CDR1 SGHAT and CDR2 FQNNGV. This CDR3 comprises 15 residues. The CDR3 protein is CASSSTGYSNQPQHF. In DNA, the CDR3 is TGTGCCAGCAGCTCGACAGGATATAGCAATCAGCCCCAGCATTTT.

In this sample, this clone turned up once. This chain uses TRBV7-6 with TRBJ2-3; maybe TRBD2 (6 bases). The ends were cut back, 5 bases at V and 2 bases at J, with 17 bases in the middle. This CDR3 has 16 amino acids. The germline CDR1 and CDR2 sequences are SGHVS and FNYEAQ. The CDR3 bases are TGTGCCAGCAGCCGTGGCGGGGCGGGCCACACAGATACGCAGTATTTT. Translated: CASSRGGAGHTDTQYF.

The CDR3 reads CASSSPPESDTQYF. CDR3 in DNA: TGTGCCAGCAGCTCCCCGCCGGAATCAGATACGCAGTATTTT. The chain is built from TRBV7-8 and TRBJ2-3; D is unclear. CDR1 and CDR2 (germline): SGHVS, FQNEAQ. Trimming shortened V by 4 bases and J by 4 bases, and 12 bases separated the two germline ends. The CDR3 totals 14 residues.

V gene TRBV13 combines with J gene TRBJ2-3; D is possibly TRBD1 or TRBD2 (5 bases each). Germline values: CDR1 PRHDT, CDR2 FYEKMQ (reference sequence). The CDR3 has 17 residues. V lost 5 bases to trimming and J lost 0 bases, with 18 bases between them. DNA of the CDR3: TGTGCCAGCAGCGAGGGGCTTTCCCTGACTAGCACAGATACGCAGTATTTT. This translates into CASSEGLSLTSTDTQYF.

The chain combines TRBV7-2 with TRBJ1-2, with 10 nucleotides matching TRBD1. V lost 5 bases to trimming and J lost 6 bases; unmatched junction nucleotides: 9. CDR3 length: 15 residues. CDR1 is SGHTA, CDR2 FQGNSA, per germline. CDR3 DNA: TGTGCCAGCAGCCTTCACCCTGGGACAGGGGATGGCTACACCTTC. This sequence encodes CASSLHPGTGDGYTF.

This clone was seen a handful of times. V and J are TRBV13 and TRBJ2-1; 8 bases line up with TRBD2. The CDR3 contains 17 residues. The germline V gene has CDR1 PRHDT and CDR2 FYEKMQ (reference sequence). V gave up 1 base and J gave up 10 bases; unmatched junction bases: 15. The CDR3: CASSLEPSLGTRQEQFF. CDR3 nucleotides: TGTGCCAGCAGCTTAGAACCGTCCTTGGGGACTAGGCAGGAGCAGTTCTTC. Together with reference TRBV13 and TRBJ2-1, the CDR3 gives the full variable domain: AAGVIQSPRHLIKEKRETATLKCYPIPRHDTVYWYQQGPGQDPQFLISFYEKMQSDKGSIPDRFSAQQFSDYHSELNMSSLELGDSALYFCASSLEPSLGTRQEQFFGPGTRLTVL.

The rearrangement uses TRBV7-9 and TRBJ1-6, with D unclear. The V gene's germline CDR1 is SEHNR and CDR2 FQNEAQ (reference sequence). V was cut by 0 bases and J by 0 bases, with 9 bases left in between. The CDR3 contains 17 residues. The CDR3 is CASSLAPLSSYNSPLHF. The CDR3 coding sequence is TGTGCCAGCAGCTTAGCCCCACTGAGCTCCTATAATTCACCCCTCCACTTT.

V and J are TRBV4-3 and TRBJ2-1; 10 bases align to TRBD2. The length of the CDR3 is 15 residues. Trimming at V came to 3 bases and at J to 9 bases, leaving 8 bases not matched to a gene. Germline lookup yields CDR1 LGHNA and CDR2 YSLEER. This CDR3 is CASSQRSGGAIEQFF. The CDR3 coding sequence is TGCGCCAGCAGCCAGCGGAGCGGGGGGGCCATTGAGCAGTTCTTC.

This clone was observed once. The chain employs TRBV30 and TRBJ2-6; D is unclear. The CDR3 contains 13 residues. Germline V gives CDR1 GTSNPN, CDR2 SVGIG (reference sequence). V gave up 7 bases and J gave up 4 bases, with 11 bases separating them. CDR3 coding DNA: TGTGCCTCCTACTTAGACGGGGCCAACGTCCTGACTTTC. Translated: CASYLDGANVLTF.

This chain links TRBV27 with TRBJ1-4; 9 bases agree with TRBD1. The CDR3 is made up of 15 amino acids. V shed 4 bases and J 7 bases; nucleotides not matched to a gene: 7. Germline values: CDR1 MNHEY, CDR2 SMNVEV (reference sequence). The CDR3 bases are TGTGCCAGCAGTTGGCAGACAGGGGGGTTTGAAAAACTGTTTTTT. Translating gives CASSWQTGGFEKLFF.

This chain uses TRBV7-9 with TRBJ1-4; no clear D gene. The CDR3 sequence is 12 residues long. Deletions cut 5 bases from V and 4 bases from J, with 5 bases between. The V gene's germline CDR1 is SEHNR and CDR2 FQNEAQ (reference sequence). The CDR3 bases are TGTGCCAGCAGCCCGGATAATGAAAAACTGTTTTTT. As protein: CASSPDNEKLFF.

The chain has TRBV7-2 and TRBJ1-6, with TRBD1 as a possible D gene (5 bases). Trimming took off 5 bases at V and 8 bases at J, with 13 bases between the two ends. Germline lookup yields CDR1 SGHTA and CDR2 FQGNSA. This CDR3 region has 14 residues. The CDR3 spells CASSPGRGYSPLHF. Here the CDR3 DNA reads TGTGCCAGCAGCCCCGGACGGGGGTATTCACCCCTCCACTTT.